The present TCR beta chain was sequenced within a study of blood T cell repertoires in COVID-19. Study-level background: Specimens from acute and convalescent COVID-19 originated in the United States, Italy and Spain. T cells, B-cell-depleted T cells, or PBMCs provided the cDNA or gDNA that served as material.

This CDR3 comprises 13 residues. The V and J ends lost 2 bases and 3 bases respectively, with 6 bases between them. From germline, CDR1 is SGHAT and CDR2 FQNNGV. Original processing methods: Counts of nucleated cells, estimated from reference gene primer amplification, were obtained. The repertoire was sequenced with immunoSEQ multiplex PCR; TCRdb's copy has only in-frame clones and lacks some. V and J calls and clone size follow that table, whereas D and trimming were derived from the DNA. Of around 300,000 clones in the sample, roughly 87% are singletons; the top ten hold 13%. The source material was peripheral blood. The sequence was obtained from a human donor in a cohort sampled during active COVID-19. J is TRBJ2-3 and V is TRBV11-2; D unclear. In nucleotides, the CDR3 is TGTGCCAGCAGCTTACCAATTACAGATACGCAGTATTTT. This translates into CASSLPITDTQYF.